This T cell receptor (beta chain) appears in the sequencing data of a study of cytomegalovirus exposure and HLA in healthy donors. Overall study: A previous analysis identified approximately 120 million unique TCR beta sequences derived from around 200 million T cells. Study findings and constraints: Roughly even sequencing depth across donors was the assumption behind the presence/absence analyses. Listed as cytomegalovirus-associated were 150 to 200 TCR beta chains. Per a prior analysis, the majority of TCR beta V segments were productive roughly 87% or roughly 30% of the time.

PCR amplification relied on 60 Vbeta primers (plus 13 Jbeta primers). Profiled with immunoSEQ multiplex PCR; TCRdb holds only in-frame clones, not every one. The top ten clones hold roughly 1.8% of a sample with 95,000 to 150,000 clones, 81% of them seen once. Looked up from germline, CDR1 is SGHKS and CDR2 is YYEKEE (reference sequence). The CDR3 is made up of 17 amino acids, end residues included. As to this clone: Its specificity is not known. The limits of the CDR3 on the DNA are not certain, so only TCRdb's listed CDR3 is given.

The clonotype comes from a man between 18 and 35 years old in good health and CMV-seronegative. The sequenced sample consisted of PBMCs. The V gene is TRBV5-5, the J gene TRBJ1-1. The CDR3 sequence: CASSFAPAGGRDTEAFF.